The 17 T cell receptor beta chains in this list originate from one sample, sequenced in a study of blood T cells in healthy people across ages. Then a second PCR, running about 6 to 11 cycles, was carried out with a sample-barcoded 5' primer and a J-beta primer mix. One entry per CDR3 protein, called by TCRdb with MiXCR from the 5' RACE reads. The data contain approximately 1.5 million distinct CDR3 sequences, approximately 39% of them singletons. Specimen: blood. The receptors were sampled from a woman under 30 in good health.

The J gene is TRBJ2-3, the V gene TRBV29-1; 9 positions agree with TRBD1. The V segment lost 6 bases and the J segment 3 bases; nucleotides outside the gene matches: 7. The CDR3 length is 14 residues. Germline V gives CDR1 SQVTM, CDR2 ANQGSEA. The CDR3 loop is CSVPGQGPTDTQYF. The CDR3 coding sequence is TGCAGCGTCCCGGGACAGGGCCCGACAGATACGCAGTATTTT.

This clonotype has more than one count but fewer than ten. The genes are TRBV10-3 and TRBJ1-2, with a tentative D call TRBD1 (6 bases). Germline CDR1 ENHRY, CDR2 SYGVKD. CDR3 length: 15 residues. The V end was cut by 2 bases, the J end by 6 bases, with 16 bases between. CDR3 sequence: CAISENGVKGDGYTF. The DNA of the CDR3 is TGTGCCATCAGTGAGAATGGCGTGAAGGGGGATGGCTACACCTTC.

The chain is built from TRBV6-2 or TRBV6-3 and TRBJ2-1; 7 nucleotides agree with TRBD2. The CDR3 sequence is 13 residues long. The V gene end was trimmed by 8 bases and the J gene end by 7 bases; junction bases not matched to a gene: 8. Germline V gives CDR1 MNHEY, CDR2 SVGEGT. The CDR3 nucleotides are TGTGCCAGCCGTGGCCAGGGAGGGAATGAGCAGTTCTTC. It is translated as CASRGQGGNEQFF.

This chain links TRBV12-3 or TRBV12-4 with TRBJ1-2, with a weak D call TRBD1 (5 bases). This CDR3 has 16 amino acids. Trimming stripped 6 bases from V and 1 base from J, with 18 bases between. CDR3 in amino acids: CASRPLWGGLNYGYTF. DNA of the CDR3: TGTGCCAGCAGACCCCTGTGGGGGGGACTTAACTATGGCTACACCTTC.

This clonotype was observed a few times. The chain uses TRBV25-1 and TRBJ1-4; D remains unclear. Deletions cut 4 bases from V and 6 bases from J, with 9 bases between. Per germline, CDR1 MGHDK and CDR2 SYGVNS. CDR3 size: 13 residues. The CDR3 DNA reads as TGTGCCAGCAGTGCCCCATTATATGAAAAACTGTTTTTT. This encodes CASSAPLYEKLFF.

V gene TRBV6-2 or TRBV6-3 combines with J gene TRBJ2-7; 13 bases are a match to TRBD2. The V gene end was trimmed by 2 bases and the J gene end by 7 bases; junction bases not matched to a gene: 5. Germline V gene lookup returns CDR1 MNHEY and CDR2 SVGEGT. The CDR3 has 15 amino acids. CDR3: CASSYRTSGSNEQYF. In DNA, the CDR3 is TGTGCCAGCAGTTACCGGACTAGCGGGAGTAATGAGCAGTACTTC.

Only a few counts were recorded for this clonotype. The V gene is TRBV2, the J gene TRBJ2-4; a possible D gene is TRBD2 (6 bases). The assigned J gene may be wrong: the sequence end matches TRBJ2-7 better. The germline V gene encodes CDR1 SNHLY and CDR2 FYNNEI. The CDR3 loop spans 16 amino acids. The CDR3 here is CASTLGGVGGKYEQYF. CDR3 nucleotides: TGTGCCAGCACCCTAGGAGGGGTTGGCGGAAAATACGAGCAGTACTTC.

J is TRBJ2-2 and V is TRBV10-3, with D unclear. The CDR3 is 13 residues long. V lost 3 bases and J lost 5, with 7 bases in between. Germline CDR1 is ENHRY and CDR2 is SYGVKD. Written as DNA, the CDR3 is TGTGCCATCAGTGACGCTACTACCGGGGAGCTGTTTTTT. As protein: CAISDATTGELFF.

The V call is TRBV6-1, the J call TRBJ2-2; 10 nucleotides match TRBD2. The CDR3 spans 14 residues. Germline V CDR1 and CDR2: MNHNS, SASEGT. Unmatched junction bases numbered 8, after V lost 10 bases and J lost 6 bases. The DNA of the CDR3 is TGTGCCAACCAGCGGGGGGGGCGATCCGGGGAGCTGTTTTTT. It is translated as CANQRGGRSGELFF.

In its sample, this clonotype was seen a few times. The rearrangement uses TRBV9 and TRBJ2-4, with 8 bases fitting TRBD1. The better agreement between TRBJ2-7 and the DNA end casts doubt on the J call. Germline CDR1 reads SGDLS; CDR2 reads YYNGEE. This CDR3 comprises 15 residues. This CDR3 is CASSVDGQGKYEQYF. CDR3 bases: TGTGCCAGCAGCGTAGACGGACAGGGAAAGTACGAGCAGTACTTC.

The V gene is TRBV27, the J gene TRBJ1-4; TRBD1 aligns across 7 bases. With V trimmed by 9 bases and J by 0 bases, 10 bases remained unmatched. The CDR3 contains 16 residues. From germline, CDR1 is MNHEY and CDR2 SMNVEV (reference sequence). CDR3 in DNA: TGTGCCAGTAGGCCCTCTGGGACAGCAACTAATGAAAAACTGTTTTTT. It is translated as CASRPSGTATNEKLFF.

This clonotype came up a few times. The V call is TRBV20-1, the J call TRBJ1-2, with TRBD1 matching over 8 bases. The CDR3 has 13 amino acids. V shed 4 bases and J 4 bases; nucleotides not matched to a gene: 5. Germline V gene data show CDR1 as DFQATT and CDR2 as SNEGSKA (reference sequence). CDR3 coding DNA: TGCAGTGCTACCCCCGGGACAGGCTATGGCTACACCTTC. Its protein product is CSATPGTGYGYTF.

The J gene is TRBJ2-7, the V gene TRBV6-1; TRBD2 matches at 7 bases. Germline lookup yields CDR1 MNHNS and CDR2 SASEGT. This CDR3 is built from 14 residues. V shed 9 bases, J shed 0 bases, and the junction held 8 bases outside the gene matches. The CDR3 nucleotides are TGTGCCAGTGGCGGTGGGGGGGTCTCCTACGAGCAGTACTTC. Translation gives CASGGGGVSYEQYF.

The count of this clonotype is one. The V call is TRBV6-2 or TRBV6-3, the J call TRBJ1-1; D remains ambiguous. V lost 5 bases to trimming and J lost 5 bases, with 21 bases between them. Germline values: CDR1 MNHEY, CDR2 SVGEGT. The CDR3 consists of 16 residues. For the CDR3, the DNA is TGTGCCAGCAGTACCCGAGGGCAGTGGCAGATAACTGAAGCTTTCTTT. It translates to CASSTRGQWQITEAFF.

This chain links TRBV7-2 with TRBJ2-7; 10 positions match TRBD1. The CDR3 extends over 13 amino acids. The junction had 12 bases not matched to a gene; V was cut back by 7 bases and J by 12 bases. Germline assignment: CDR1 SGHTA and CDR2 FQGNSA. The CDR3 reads CASTKDRGMDTYF. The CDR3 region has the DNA TGTGCCAGCACCAAGGACAGGGGGATGGACACGTACTTC.

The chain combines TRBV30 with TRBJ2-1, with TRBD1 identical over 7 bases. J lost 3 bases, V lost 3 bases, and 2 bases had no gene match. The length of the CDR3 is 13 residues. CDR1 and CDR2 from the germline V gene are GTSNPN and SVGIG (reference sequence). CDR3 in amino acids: CAWSDRDYNEQFF. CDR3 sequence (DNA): TGTGCCTGGAGCGACAGGGACTACAATGAGCAGTTCTTC.

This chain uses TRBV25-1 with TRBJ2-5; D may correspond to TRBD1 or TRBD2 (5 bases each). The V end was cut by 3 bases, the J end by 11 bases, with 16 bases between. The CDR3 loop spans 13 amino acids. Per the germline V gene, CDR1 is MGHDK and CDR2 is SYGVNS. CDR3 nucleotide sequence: TGTGCCAGCAGTGACAGGGAGAGCGATGAGCAGTACTTC. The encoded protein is CASSDRESDEQYF.